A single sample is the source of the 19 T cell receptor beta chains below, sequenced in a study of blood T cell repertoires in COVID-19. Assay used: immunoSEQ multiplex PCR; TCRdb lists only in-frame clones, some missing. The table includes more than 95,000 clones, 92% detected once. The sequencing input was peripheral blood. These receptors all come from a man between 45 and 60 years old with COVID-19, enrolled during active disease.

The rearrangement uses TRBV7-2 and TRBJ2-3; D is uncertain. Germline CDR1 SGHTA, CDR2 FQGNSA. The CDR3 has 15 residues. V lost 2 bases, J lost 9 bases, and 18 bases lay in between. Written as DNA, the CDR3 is TGTGCCAGCAGCTTATTGCCAGCTGGCGGAGAGACGCAGTATTTT. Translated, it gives CASSLLPAGGETQYF.

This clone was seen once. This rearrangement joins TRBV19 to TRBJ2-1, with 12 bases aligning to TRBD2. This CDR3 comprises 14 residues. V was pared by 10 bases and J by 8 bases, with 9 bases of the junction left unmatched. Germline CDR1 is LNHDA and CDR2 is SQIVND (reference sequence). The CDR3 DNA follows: TGTGCCACCCGGACTAGCGGGGTTGAGGATGAGCAGTTCTTC. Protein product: CATRTSGVEDEQFF.

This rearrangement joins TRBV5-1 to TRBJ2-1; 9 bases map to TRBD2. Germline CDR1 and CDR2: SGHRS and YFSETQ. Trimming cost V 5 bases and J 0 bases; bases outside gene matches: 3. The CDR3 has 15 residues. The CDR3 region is CASRFSGSSYNEQFF. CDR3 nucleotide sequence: TGCGCCAGCAGATTTAGCGGGAGCTCCTACAATGAGCAGTTCTTC.

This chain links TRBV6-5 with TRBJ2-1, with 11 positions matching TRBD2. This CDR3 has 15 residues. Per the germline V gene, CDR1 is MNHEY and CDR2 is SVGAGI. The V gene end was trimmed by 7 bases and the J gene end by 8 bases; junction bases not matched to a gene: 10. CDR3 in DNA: TGTGCCAGCAACCCCATAGCGGGAGGGACGCATGAGCAGTTCTTC. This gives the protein CASNPIAGGTHEQFF.

DNA for the CDR3: TGTGCCAGCTCTGGACAGGGCTATGGCTACACCTTC. Translation gives CASSGQGYGYTF. The chain employs TRBV28 and TRBJ1-2, with 8 positions matching TRBD1. The V segment lost 8 bases and the J segment 4 bases; nucleotides outside the gene matches: 3. Germline-derived CDR1 and CDR2 are MDHEN and SYDVKM. The CDR3 sequence is 12 residues long.

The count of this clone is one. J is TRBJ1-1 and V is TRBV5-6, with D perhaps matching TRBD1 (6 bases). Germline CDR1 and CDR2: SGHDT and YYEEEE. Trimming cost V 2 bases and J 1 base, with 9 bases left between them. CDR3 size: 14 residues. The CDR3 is CASSLLGQNTEAFF. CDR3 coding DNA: TGTGCCAGCAGCTTACTGGGACAGAACACTGAAGCTTTCTTT.

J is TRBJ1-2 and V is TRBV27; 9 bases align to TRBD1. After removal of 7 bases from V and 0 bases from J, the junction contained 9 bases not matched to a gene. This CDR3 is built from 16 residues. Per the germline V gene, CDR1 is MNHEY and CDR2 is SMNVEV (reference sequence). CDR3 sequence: CASKLRQGGSNYGYTF. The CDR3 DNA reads TGTGCCAGCAAGTTGAGACAGGGGGGTTCTAACTATGGCTACACCTTC.

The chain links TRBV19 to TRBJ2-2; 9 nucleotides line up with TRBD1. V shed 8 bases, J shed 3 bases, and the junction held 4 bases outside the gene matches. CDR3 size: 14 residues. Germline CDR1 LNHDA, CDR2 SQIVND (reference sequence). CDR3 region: CASRDRGDTGELFF. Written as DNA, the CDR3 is TGTGCCAGTCGCGACAGGGGGGACACCGGGGAGCTGTTTTTT. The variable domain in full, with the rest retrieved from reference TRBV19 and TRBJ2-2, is DGGITQSPKYLFRKEGQNVTLSCEQNLNHDAMYWYRQDPGQGLRLIYYSQIVNDFQKGDIAEGYSVSREKKESFPLTVTSAQKNPTAFYLCASRDRGDTGELFFGEGSRLTVL.

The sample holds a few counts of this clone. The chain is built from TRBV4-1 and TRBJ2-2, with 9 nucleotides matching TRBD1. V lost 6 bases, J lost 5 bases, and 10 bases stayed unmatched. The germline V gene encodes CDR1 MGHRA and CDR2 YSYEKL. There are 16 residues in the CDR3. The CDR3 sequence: CASRLEGQGWTGELFF. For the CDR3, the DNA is TGCGCCAGCAGACTCGAGGGACAGGGTTGGACCGGGGAGCTGTTTTTT.

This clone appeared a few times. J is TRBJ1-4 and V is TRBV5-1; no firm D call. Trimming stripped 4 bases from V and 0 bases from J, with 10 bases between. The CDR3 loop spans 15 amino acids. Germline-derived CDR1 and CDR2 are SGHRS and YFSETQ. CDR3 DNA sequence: TGCGCCAGCAGCGTCTCAGGATCAACTAATGAAAAACTGTTTTTT. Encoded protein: CASSVSGSTNEKLFF. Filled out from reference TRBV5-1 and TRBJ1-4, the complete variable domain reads KAGVTQTPRYLIKTRGQQVTLSCSPISGHRSVSWYQQTPGQGLQFLFEYFSETQRNKGNFPGRFSGRQFSNSRSEMNVSTLELGDSALYLCASSVSGSTNEKLFFGSGTQLSVL.

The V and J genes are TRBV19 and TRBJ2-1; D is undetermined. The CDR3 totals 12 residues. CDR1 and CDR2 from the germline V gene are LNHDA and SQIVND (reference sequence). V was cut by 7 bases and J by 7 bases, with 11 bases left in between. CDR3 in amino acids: CASKRRDNEQFF. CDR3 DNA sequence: TGTGCCAGTAAAAGGAGAGATAATGAGCAGTTCTTC.

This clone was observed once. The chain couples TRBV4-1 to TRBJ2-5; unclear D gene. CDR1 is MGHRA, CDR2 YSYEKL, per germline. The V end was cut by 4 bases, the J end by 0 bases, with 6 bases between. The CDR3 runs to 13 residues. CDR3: CASSLMYQETQYF. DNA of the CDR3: TGCGCCAGCAGCCTCATGTACCAAGAGACCCAGTACTTC.

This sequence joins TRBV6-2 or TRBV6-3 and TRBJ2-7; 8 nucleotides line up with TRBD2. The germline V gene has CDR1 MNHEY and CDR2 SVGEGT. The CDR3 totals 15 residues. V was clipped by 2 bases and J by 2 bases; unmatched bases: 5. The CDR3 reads CASSYETSATYEQYF. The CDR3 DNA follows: TGTGCCAGCAGTTACGAGACTAGCGCAACCTACGAGCAGTACTTC.

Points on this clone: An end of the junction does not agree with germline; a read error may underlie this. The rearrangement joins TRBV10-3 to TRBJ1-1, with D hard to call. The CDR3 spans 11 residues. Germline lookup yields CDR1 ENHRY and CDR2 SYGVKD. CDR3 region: CAVSMNTEAFF. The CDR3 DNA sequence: TGTGCCGTCAGCATGAACACTGAAGCTTTCTTT.

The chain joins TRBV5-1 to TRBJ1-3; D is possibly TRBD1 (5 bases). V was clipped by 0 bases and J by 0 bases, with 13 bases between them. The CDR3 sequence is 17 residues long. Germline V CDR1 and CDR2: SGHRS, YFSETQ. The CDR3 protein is CASSLGRTSVSGNTIYF. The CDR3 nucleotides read TGCGCCAGCAGCTTGGGCCGGACATCGGTCTCTGGAAACACCATATATTTT.

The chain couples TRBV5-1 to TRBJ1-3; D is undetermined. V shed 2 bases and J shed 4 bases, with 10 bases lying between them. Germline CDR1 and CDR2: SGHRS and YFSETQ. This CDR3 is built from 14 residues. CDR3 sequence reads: CASSLGGSGNTIYF. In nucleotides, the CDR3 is TGCGCCAGCAGCTTAGGAGGTTCCGGAAACACCATATATTTT.

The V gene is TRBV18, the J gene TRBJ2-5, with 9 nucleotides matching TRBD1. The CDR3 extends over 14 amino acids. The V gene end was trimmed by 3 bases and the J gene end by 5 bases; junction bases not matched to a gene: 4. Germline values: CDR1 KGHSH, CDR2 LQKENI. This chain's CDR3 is CASSPQQGAETQYF. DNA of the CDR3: TGTGCCAGCTCACCCCAACAGGGGGCCGAGACCCAGTACTTC.

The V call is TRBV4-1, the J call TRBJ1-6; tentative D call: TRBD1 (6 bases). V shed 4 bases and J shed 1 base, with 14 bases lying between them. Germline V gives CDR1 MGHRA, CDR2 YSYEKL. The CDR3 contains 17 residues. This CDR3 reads CASSLAQGGSYNSPLHF. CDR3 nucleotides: TGCGCCAGCAGCCTGGCACAGGGTGGGTCCTATAATTCACCCCTCCACTTT.

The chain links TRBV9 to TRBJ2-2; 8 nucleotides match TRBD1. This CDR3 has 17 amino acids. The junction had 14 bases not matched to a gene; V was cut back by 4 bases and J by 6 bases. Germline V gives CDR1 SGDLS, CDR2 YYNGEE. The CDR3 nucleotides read TGTGCCAGCAGCCCCTACCCAAGGACAGGGATCCCCGGGGAGCTGTTTTTT. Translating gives CASSPYPRTGIPGELFF. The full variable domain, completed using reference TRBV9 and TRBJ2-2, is DSGVTQTPKHLITATGQRVTLRCSPRSGDLSVYWYQQSLDQGLQFLIQYYNGEERAKGNILERFSAQQFPDLHSELNLSSLELGDSALYFCASSPYPRTGIPGELFFGEGSRLTVL.